A single T cell receptor (beta chain) is shown here with its context. Antigen: not known. These data are taken from a study of OX40 agonist ivuxolimab in advanced cancers. Study at large: Averaging roughly 60 years in age, with a range of about 23 to 79, the cohort was 65% to 90% male.

TCRdb's copy holds only in-frame clones and misses some; the assay was immunoSEQ multiplex PCR. Among 60,000 to 65,000 clones listed, approximately 83% were seen once. Regarding the study as a whole: Also present in some nonresponders was a low level of normalized T-cell clonal expansion. Among the lowest levels of clonal expansion were found in partial responders at 0.1-3.0 mg/kg.

The CDR3 is made up of 15 amino acids. CDR1 SGHRS and CDR2 YFSETQ come from the germline V gene. V was pared by 5 bases and J by 7 bases, with 10 bases of the junction left unmatched. The source is an adult with an advanced solid tumor such as melanoma, head and neck, liver or kidney cancer. This chain joins TRBV5-1 and TRBJ2-1, with 9 bases that match TRBD2. The material sequenced was CD4+ or CD8+ T cells sorted from blood, taken in a trial of the OX40 agonist ivuxolimab. The CDR3 protein is CASRPAGGLSNEQFF. In nucleotides, the CDR3 is TGCGCCAGCAGGCCCGCGGGGGGGCTCTCGAATGAGCAGTTCTTC.